This T cell receptor beta chain was sequenced for a study of monozygotic twins with inflammatory bowel disease. Findings and caveats of the study: Data gave no support to a single strong signal or clonotype associated with IBD.

As for this clonotype: Its matching antigen is unknown.

The input for each TCR library was 3,500 to 4,000 ng of total RNA. Researchers generated cDNA in eight separate reactions per sample. For both chains, the TCRalpha and TCRbeta cDNA went through two nested PCRs of roughly 15 and 9 cycles. TCRdb reprocessed the 5' RACE reads, keeping one entry per CDR3 protein, no DNA. The clone table shows a few hundred thousand distinct CDR3 sequences, with the ten largest holding approximately 1.5%. CDR1 DFQATT and CDR2 SNEGSKA come from the germline V gene (reference sequence). This CDR3 has 13 amino acids. Sequenced material: blood. This clonotype originated in a human donor with ulcerative colitis or Crohn's disease, or a healthy co-twin of an affected twin (not recorded which). The chain links TRBV20-1 to TRBJ1-1; TCRdb selects TRBD1, and the lack of DNA leaves this call unchecked. CDR3 amino acids: CSARGQGDTEAFF.